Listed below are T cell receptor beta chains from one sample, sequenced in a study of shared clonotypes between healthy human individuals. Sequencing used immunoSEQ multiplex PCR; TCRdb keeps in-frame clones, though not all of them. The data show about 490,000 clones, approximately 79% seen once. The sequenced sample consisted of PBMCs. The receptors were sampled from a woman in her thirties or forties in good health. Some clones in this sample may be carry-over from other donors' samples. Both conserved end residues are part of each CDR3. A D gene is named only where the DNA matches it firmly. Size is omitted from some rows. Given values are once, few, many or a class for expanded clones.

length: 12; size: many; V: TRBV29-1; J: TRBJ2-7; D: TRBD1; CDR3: CSGGTGELEQYF; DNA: TGCAGCGGGGGGACAGGCGAACTCGAGCAGTACTTC
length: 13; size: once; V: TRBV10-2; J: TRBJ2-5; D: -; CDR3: CASSETDQETQYF; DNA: TGCGCCAGCAGTGAGACAGACCAAGAGACCCAGTACTTC
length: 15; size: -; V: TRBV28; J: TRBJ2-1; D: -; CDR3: CASSLVAGPYNEQFF; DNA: TGTGCCAGCAGTTTAGTTGCGGGACCATACAATGAGCAGTTCTTC
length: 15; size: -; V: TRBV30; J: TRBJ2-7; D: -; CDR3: CAWSVRQKGFYEQYF; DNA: TGTGCCTGGAGTGTACGGCAGAAGGGCTTCTACGAGCAGTACTTC
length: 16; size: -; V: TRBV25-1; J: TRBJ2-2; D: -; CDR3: CASSAWTSSNTGELFF; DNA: TGTGCCAGCAGTGCATGGACGTCGAGTAACACCGGGGAGCTGTTTTTT
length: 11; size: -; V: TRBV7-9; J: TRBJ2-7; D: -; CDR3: CASSLESGQYF; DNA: TGTGCCAGCAGCTTAGAGTCCGGGCAGTACTTC
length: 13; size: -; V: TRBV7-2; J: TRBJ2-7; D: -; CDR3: CASSLSRSYEQYF; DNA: TGTGCCAGCAGCTTGTCGAGGTCCTACGAGCAGTACTTC
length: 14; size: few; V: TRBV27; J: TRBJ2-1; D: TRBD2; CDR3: CASSMTSPYNEQFF; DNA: TGTGCCAGCAGCATGACTAGCCCCTACAATGAGCAGTTCTTC
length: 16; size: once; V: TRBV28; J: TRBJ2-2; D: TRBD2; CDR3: CASSSGLAGENGELFF; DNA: TGTGCCAGCAGCTCCGGACTAGCGGGAGAAAACGGGGAGCTGTTTTTT
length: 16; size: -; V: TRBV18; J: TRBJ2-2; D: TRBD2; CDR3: CASSPRGSRSTGELFF; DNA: TGTGCCAGCTCACCACGCGGGAGTAGGTCCACCGGGGAGCTGTTTTTT
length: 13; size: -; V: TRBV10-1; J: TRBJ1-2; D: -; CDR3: CASSPGANYGYTF; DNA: TGCGCCAGCAGCCCGGGGGCGAACTATGGCTACACCTTC
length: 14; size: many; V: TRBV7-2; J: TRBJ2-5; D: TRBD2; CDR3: CASLARGLGETQYF; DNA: TGTGCCAGCCTCGCGCGGGGGTTGGGAGAGACCCAGTACTTC
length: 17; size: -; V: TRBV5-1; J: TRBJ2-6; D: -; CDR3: CASSSRDWSSGANVLTF; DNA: TGCGCCAGCAGCTCCCGGGACTGGAGCTCTGGGGCCAACGTCCTGACTTTC
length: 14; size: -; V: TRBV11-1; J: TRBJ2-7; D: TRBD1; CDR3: CASSKDRDSYEQYF; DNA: TGTGCCAGCAGCAAGGACAGGGACTCCTACGAGCAGTACTTC
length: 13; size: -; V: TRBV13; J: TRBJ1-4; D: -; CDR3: CASSLAQLEKLFF; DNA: TGTGCCAGCAGCTTAGCACAACTCGAAAAACTGTTTTTT
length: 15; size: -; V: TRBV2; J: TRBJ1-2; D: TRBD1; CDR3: CASSNDRGTNYGYTF; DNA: TGTGCCAGCAGTAATGACAGGGGGACTAACTATGGCTACACCTTC
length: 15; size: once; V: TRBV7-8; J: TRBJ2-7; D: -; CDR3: CASSDTGRISYEQYF; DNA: TGTGCCAGCAGCGACACCGGACGGATCTCCTACGAGCAGTACTTC
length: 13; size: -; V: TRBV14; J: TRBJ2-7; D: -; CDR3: CASSQGYGTEQYF; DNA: TGTGCCAGCAGCCAAGGGTACGGAACCGAGCAGTACTTC
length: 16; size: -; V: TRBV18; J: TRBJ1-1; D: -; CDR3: CASSPAFGAAVTEAFF; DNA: TGTGCCAGCTCACCGGCTTTCGGGGCGGCTGTCACTGAAGCTTTCTTT
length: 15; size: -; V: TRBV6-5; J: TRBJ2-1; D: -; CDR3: CASRSGTPSYNEQFF; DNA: TGTGCCAGCAGGTCCGGGACCCCCTCCTACAATGAGCAGTTCTTC
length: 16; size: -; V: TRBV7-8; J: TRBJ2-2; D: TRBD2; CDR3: CASSLAWTSPTGELFF; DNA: TGTGCCAGCAGCTTAGCGTGGACTAGCCCCACCGGGGAGCTGTTTTTT
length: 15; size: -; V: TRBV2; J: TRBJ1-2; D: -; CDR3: CASGRGQTLNYGYTF; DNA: TGTGCCAGCGGGAGGGGTCAGACCCTTAACTATGGCTACACCTTC
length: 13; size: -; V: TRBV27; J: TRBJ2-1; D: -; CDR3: CASSATGYNEQFF; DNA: TGTGCCAGCAGTGCAACAGGGTACAATGAGCAGTTCTTC
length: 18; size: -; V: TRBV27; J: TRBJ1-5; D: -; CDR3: CASSPLAYWTESNQPQHF; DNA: TGTGCCAGCAGTCCTCTGGCGTATTGGACAGAAAGCAATCAGCCCCAGCATTTT
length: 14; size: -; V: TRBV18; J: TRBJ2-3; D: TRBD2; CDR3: CASSTSGRTDTQYF; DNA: TGTGCCAGCTCTACTAGCGGCAGAACAGATACGCAGTATTTT
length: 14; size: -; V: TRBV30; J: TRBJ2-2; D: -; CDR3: CAWSVNLNTGELFF; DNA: TGTGCCTGGAGTGTTAATCTGAACACCGGGGAGCTGTTTTTT
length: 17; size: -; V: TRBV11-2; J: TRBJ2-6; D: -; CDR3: CASSLVGRISGANVLTF; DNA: TGTGCCAGCAGCTTAGTGGGTCGTATTTCTGGGGCCAACGTCCTGACTTTC
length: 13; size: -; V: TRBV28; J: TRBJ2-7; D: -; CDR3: CASSSRGPYEQYF; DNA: TGTGCCAGCAGTTCCAGGGGACCATACGAGCAGTACTTC
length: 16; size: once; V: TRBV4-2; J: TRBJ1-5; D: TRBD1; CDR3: CASSQTGTGTGQPQHF; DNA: TGTGCCAGCAGCCAAACCGGGACAGGGACGGGTCAGCCCCAGCATTTT
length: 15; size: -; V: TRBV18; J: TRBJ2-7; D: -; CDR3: CASSPLRDTAYEQYF; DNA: TGTGCCAGCTCACCTTTACGAGATACAGCATACGAGCAGTACTTC
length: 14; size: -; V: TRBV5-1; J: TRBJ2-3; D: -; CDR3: CASSPGTLTDTQYF; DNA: TGCGCCAGCAGCCCCGGGACGCTCACAGATACGCAGTATTTT
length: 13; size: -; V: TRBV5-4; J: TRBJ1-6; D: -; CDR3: CASSFTGDSPLHF; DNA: TGTGCCAGCAGCTTCACCGGGGATTCACCCCTCCACTTT
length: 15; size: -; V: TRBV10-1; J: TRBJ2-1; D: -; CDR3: CASSESGVTLNEQFF; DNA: TGCGCCAGCAGTGAGTCGGGGGTGACTCTCAATGAGCAGTTCTTC
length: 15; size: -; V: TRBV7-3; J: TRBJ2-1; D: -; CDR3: CASSLTRDSYNEQFF; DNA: TGTGCCAGCAGCTTAACGAGGGATTCCTACAATGAGCAGTTCTTC
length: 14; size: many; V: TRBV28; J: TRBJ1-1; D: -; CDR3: CASRLPRTNTEAFF; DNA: TGTGCCAGCAGACTTCCAAGAACGAACACTGAAGCTTTCTTT
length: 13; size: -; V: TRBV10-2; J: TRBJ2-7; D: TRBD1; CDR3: CASCWTGGGEQYF; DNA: TGCGCCAGCTGTTGGACAGGGGGTGGCGAGCAGTACTTC
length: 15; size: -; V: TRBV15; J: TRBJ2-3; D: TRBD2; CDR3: CATSRDTSGSDTQYF; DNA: TGTGCCACCAGCAGAGACACTAGCGGGAGTGATACGCAGTATTTT
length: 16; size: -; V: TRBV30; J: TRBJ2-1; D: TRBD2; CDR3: CAWDRGLAGEGNEQFF; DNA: TGTGCCTGGGACAGGGGACTAGCGGGAGAGGGTAATGAGCAGTTCTTC
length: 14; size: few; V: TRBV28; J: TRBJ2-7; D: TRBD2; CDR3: CASSGLAGSYEQYF; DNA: TGTGCCAGCAGCGGACTAGCGGGATCCTACGAGCAGTACTTC
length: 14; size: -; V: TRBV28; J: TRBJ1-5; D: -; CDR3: CASSFRLGTQPQHF; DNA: TGTGCCAGCAGTTTTCGGTTGGGTACCCAGCCCCAGCATTTT
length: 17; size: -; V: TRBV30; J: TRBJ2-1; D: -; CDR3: CAWSTMPGTVGYNEQFF; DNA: TGTGCCTGGAGTACCATGCCCGGGACGGTGGGATACAATGAGCAGTTCTTC
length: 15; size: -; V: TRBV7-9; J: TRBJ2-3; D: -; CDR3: CASSFPVGLTDTQYF; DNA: TGTGCCAGCAGCTTCCCCGTTGGACTCACAGATACGCAGTATTTT
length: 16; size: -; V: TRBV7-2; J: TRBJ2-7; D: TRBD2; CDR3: CASSSLAALYSGEQYF; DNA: TGTGCCAGCAGCTCTCTAGCGGCCCTCTACTCGGGGGAGCAGTACTTC
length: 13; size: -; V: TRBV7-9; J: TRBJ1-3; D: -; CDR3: CASSSILGNTIYF; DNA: TGTGCCAGCAGTTCTATTCTTGGAAACACCATATATTTT
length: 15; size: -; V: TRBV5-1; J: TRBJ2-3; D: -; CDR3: CASSYERRDTDTQYF; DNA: TGCGCCAGCAGCTATGAGCGGAGAGACACAGATACGCAGTATTTT
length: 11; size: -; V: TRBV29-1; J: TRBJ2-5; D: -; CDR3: CSVGVGETQYF; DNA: TGCAGCGTTGGGGTTGGGGAGACCCAATACTTC
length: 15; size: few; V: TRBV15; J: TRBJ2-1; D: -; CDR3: CATSRGIARDNEQFF; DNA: TGTGCCACCAGCAGGGGAATAGCTAGAGACAATGAGCAGTTCTTC
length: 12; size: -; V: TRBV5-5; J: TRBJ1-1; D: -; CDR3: CASSLGATEAFF; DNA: TGTGCCAGCAGCTTGGGGGCCACTGAAGCTTTCTTT
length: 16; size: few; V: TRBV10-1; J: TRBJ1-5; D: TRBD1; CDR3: CASRQTGEESNQPQHF; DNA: TGCGCCAGCAGACAGACAGGGGAGGAGAGCAATCAGCCCCAGCATTTT